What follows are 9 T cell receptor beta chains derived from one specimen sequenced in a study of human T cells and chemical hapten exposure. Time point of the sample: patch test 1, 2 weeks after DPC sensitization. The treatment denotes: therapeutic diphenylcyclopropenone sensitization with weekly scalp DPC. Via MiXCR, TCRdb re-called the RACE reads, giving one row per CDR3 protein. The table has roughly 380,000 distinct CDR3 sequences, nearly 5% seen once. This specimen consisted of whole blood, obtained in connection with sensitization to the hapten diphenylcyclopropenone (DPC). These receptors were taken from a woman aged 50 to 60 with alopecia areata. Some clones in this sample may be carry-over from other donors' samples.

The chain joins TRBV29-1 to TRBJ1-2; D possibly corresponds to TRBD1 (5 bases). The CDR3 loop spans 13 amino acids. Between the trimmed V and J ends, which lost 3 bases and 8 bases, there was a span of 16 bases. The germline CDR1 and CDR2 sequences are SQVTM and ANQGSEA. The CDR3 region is CSVEEGTGRGYTF. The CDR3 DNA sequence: TGCAGCGTTGAGGAGGGGACCGGACGCGGCTACACCTTC.

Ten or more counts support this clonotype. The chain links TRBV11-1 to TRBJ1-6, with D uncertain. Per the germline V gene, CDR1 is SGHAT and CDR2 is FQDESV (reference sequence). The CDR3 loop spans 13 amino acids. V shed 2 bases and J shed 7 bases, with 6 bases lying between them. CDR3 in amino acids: CASSLRDNSPLHF. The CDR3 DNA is TGTGCCAGCAGCTTACGCGACAATTCACCCCTCCACTTT.

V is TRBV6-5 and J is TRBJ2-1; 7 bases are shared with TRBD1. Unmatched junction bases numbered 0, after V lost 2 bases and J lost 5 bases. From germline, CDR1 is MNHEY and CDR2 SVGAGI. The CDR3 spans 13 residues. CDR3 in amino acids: CASSYTGDNEQFF. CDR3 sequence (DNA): TGTGCCAGCAGTTACACAGGGGACAATGAGCAGTTCTTC.

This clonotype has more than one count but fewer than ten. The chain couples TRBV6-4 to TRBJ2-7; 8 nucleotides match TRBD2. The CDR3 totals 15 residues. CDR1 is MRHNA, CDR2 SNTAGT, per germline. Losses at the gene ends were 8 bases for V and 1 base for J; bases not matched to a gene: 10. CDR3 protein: CASPAGGQQSYEQYF. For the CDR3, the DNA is TGTGCCAGCCCCGCGGGGGGACAACAATCCTACGAGCAGTACTTC.

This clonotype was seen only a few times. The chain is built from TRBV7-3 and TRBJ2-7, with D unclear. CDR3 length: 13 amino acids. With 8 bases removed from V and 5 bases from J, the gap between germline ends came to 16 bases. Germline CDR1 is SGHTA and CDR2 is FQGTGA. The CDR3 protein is CASSLTPSNEQYF. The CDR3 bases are TGTGCCAGCTCCTTAACCCCGAGTAACGAGCAGTACTTC.

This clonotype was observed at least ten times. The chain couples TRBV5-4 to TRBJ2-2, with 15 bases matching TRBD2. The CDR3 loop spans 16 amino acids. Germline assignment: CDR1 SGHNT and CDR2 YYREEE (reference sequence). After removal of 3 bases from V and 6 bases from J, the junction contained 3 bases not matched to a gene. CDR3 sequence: CASSSGTSGRPGELFF. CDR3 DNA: TGTGCCAGCAGCTCGGGGACTAGCGGGAGGCCCGGGGAGCTGTTTTTT.

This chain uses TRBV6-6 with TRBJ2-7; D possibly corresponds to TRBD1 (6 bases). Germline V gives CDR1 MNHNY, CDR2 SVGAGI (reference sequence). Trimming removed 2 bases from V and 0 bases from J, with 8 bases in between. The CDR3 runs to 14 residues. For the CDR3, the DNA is TGTGCCAGCAGTTACCAGGGGCTCTCCTACGAGCAGTACTTC. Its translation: CASSYQGLSYEQYF.

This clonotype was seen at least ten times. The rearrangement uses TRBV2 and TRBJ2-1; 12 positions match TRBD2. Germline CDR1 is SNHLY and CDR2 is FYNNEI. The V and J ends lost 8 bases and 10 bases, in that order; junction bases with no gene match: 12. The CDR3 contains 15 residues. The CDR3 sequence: CASCPTSGSTEEQFF. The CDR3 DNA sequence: TGTGCCAGCTGCCCGACTAGCGGGAGTACGGAGGAGCAGTTCTTC.

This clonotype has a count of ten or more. The CDR3 coding sequence is TGTGCCAGCAGTTTTATCAGCGGAGATTACAATGAGCAGTTCTTC. Its protein is CASSFISGDYNEQFF. This chain uses TRBV12-3 or TRBV12-4 with TRBJ2-1, with a tentative D call TRBD2 (5 bases). Trimming removed 3 bases from V and 4 bases from J, with 13 bases in between. This CDR3 contains 15 residues.